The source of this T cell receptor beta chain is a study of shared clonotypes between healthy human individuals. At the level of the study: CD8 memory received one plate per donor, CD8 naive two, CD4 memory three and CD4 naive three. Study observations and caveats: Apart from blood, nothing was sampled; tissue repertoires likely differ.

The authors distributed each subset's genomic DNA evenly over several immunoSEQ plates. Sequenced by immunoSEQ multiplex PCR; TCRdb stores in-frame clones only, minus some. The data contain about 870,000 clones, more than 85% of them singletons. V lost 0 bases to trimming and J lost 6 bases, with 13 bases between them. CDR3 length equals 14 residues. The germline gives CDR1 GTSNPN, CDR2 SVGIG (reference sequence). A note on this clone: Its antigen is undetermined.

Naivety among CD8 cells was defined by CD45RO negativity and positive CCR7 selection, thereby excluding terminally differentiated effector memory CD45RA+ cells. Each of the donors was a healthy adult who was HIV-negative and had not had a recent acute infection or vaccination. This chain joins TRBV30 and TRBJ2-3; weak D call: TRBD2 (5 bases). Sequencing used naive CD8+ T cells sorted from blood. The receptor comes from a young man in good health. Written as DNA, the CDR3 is TGTGCCTGGAGTGTCTCGGGGTCGTCCGATACGCAGTATTTT. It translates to CAWSVSGSSDTQYF.